The source of this TCR beta chain is a study of blood T cell repertoires in COVID-19. Overall study context: The origin of the acute and convalescent COVID-19 samples was the United States, Italy and Spain. PBMCs, B-cell-depleted T cells, or T cells provided the cDNA or gDNA that made up the material.

CDR3 size: 11 residues. V lost 8 bases and J 5 bases, leaving 9 bases between the germline ends. Germline CDR1 is LNHDA and CDR2 is SQIVND (reference sequence). Sequencing was performed with immunoSEQ multiplex PCR; in TCRdb, only in-frame clones are kept and a portion is missing. The sample includes around 160,000 clones, 65% to 85% of them seen just once. This clone was detected once. The sequencing input was peripheral blood. The chain combines TRBV19 with TRBJ2-5; D may be TRBD1 (6 bases). The sequence was obtained from a man in his sixties with active or convalescent COVID-19. The DNA of the CDR3 is TGTGCCAGTGCAGGGGTGGAGACCCAGTACTTC. It yields the protein CASAGVETQYF. The complete variable domain, with remaining parts taken from reference TRBV19 and TRBJ2-5, reads DGGITQSPKYLFRKEGQNVTLSCEQNLNHDAMYWYRQDPGQGLRLIYYSQIVNDFQKGDIAEGYSVSREKKESFPLTVTSAQKNPTAFYLCASAGVETQYFGPGTRLLVL.